The clone carrying this TCR beta chain was observed a few times. This may be a read error: a much more frequent sequence differs by one nucleotide. Indicated time point: newly diagnosed GD, antithyroid drugs for less than 3 months. Following extraction of RNA from PBMCs, that RNA was used to make the TCR library. CDR3-region Arm-PCR and iRepertoire HTBI primers produced the TCR beta libraries. MiXCR, run by TCRdb on the multiplex PCR reads, gives a single entry per CDR3 protein. The sample has more than 300,000 distinct CDR3 sequences, 15% seen once. In germline, CDR1 is MNHEY, CDR2 SMNVEV (reference sequence). CDR3 length equals 14 residues. The source of the sample is a study of regulatory T cells in long-lasting Graves disease.

Sample: peripheral blood mononuclear cells (PBMCs), taken at new diagnosis, from a patient treated with antithyroid drugs. This sequence was found in a female donor with Graves disease. The chain combines TRBV27 with TRBJ2-1, with TRBD1 matching 8 bases. The J call may be faulty, since TRBJ2-5 better matches the DNA end. CDR3: CAGSVGQGQETQYF. CDR3 nucleotide sequence: TGTGCCGGCAGTGTAGGACAGGGACAAGAGACCCAGTACTTC.